This TCR beta chain is from a study of cytomegalovirus exposure and HLA in healthy donors. With respect to this clone: This sample includes further DNA sequences coding for the same CDR3.

Repertoires were generated with immunoSEQ multiplex PCR, while TCRdb's copy carries only in-frame clones and drops some. The sample contains approximately 300,000 clones, 87% of which appear only once. Germline values: CDR1 KGHSH, CDR2 LQKENI. The CDR3 contains 13 residues. Between the trimmed V and J ends, which lost 1 base and 5 bases, there was a span of 8 bases. This receptor was taken from a woman in her twenties or thirties in good health and CMV-seropositive. The sample was PBMCs. V usage is TRBV18 and J usage is TRBJ2-5, with D tentatively TRBD2 (5 bases). The CDR3 protein is CASSPQGGETQYF. In DNA, the CDR3 is TGTGCCAGCTCACCACAGGGCGGGGAGACCCAGTACTTC.